This TCR beta chain was found in a study of blood T cell repertoires in COVID-19. Across the whole study: From T cells, B-cell-depleted T cells, or PBMCs came the material, which was cDNA or gDNA.

The V end lost 4 bases, the J end lost 2 bases, and 10 bases lay between the germline ends. The CDR3 spans 14 residues. Germline V gene sequence: CDR1 ENHRY, CDR2 SYGVKD. TCRdb's copy holds only in-frame clones and misses some; the assay was immunoSEQ multiplex PCR. The data contain under 250,000 clones, about 84% of them seen just once; the ten biggest clones take up approximately 8%. The V and J genes are TRBV10-3 and TRBJ2-3; tentatively, D is TRBD2 (6 bases). This receptor was taken from an elderly woman with acute or convalescent COVID-19. The material sequenced was peripheral blood. The CDR3 sequence: CAISGGGNTDTQYF. The DNA of the CDR3 is TGTGCCATCAGTGGGGGAGGAAACACAGATACGCAGTATTTT.